The 9 T cell receptor beta chains reported below all come from one sample, sequenced in a study of blood T cells in healthy people across ages. It was with a sample-barcoded 5' primer and a J-beta primer mix that a second PCR of about 6 to 12 cycles was run. TCRdb re-analysed the 5' RACE reads in MiXCR, keeping a single row per CDR3 protein. The sample holds around 1.5 million distinct CDR3 sequences, 59% seen once. Sequencing was done on a sample of blood. These receptors were taken from a young man in good health.

The rearrangement uses TRBV4-1 and TRBJ1-2; TRBD1 matches at 7 bases. Germline loops: CDR1 MGHRA, CDR2 YSYEKL. CDR3 length: 15 amino acids. Trimming at V came to 0 bases and at J to 2 bases, leaving 3 bases not matched to a gene. CDR3 nucleotides: TGCGCCAGCAGCCAAGACTCACAGGGGAACTATGGCTACACCTTC. This translates into CASSQDSQGNYGYTF.

DNA for the CDR3: TGTGCCAGCAGTTCTCGACCGGTCTCCTACAATGAGCAGTTCTTC. This sequence encodes CASSSRPVSYNEQFF. This rearrangement joins TRBV6-5 to TRBJ2-1; no reliable D call. Trimming stripped 4 bases from V and 0 bases from J, with 10 bases between. CDR3 length: 15 residues. The germline V gene encodes CDR1 MNHEY and CDR2 SVGAGI.

The chain recombines TRBV24-1 with TRBJ2-1; possibly TRBD1 or TRBD2 for D (5 bases each). The CDR3 contains 18 residues. V gave up 4 bases and J gave up 0 bases, with 18 bases separating them. Per the germline V gene, CDR1 is KGHDR and CDR2 is SFDVKD. The CDR3 region is CATSDPQAGTRSYNEQFF. The CDR3 nucleotides are TGTGCCACCAGTGACCCCCAAGCCGGGACCCGCTCCTACAATGAGCAGTTCTTC.

The V gene is TRBV20-1, the J gene TRBJ2-7; TRBD2 is a possible D gene (5 bases). In germline, CDR1 is DFQATT, CDR2 SNEGSKA (reference sequence). V was shortened by 7 bases and J by 2 bases, with 12 bases between the two germline ends. The CDR3 is 12 residues long. The CDR3 loop is CSVQRKTYEQYF. The CDR3 DNA follows: TGCAGTGTTCAGCGGAAGACCTACGAGCAGTACTTC.

There are a few counts of this clonotype. The genes are TRBV20-1 and TRBJ1-6, with D uncertain. Trimming pared 1 base from V and 0 bases from J, leaving 7 bases between. CDR3 length: 15 amino acids. In germline, CDR1 is DFQATT, CDR2 SNEGSKA (reference sequence). For the CDR3, the DNA is TGCAGTGCTAGAGTGGGTAGCTCCTATAATTCACCCCTCCACTTT. The encoded protein is CSARVGSSYNSPLHF.

The V and J genes are TRBV6-5 and TRBJ1-5; D is unresolved. Trimming cost V 5 bases and J 3 bases, with 14 bases left between them. This CDR3 has 15 amino acids. CDR1 is MNHEY and CDR2 is SVGAGI in the germline V gene. CDR3 nucleotide sequence: TGTGCCAGCAGTACGCGGGGAGGCTACAATCAGCCCCAGCATTTT. Its protein is CASSTRGGYNQPQHF.

The chain recombines TRBV7-2 with TRBJ2-3; 10 nucleotides line up with TRBD2. V lost 1 base and J lost 1; bases outside the gene matches: 14. This CDR3 region has 20 residues. Germline V gene data show CDR1 as SGHTA and CDR2 as FQGNSA. This chain's CDR3 is CASSLDGRPRLAGGTDTQYF. The CDR3 DNA reads as TGTGCCAGCAGCTTAGACGGACGCCCTCGGCTAGCGGGGGGCACAGATACGCAGTATTTT. The whole variable domain, filled in from reference TRBV7-2 and TRBJ2-3, reads GAGVSQSPSNKVTEKGKDVELRCDPISGHTALYWYRQSLGQGLEFLIYFQGNSAPDKSGLPSDRFSAERTGGSVSTLTIQRTQQEDSAVYLCASSLDGRPRLAGGTDTQYFGPGTRLTVL.

This chain links TRBV6-5 with TRBJ2-1; 13 bases map to TRBD2. V trimming: 5 bases; J trimming: 7 bases; junction bases outside the gene matches: 5. Germline assignment: CDR1 MNHEY and CDR2 SVGAGI. The CDR3 extends over 15 amino acids. CDR3 DNA sequence: TGTGCCAGCAGTCGACTAGCGGGAGGATCAAATGAGCAGTTCTTC. This sequence encodes CASSRLAGGSNEQFF.

This rearrangement joins TRBV3-1 to TRBJ2-7, with D possibly being TRBD2 (5 bases). V lost 0 bases, J lost 2 bases, and 11 bases lay in between. Per germline, CDR1 LGHDT and CDR2 YNNKEL (reference sequence). This CDR3 has 15 residues. CDR3 coding DNA: TGTGCCAGCAGCCAAGAGCCAGCGGCCCCCTACGAGCAGTACTTC. Translating gives CASSQEPAAPYEQYF.